This entry lists 25 T cell receptor beta chains sequenced from one sample in a study of OX40 agonist ivuxolimab in advanced cancers. Sequenced by immunoSEQ multiplex PCR; TCRdb stores in-frame clones only, minus some. The sample shows roughly 70,000 clones, about 83% of them seen only once. This specimen was CD4+ or CD8+ T cells sorted from blood, taken in a trial of the OX40 agonist ivuxolimab. The source is an adult with an advanced solid tumor such as melanoma, head and neck, liver or kidney cancer.

This chain connects TRBV29-1 to TRBJ1-5; 7 bases map to TRBD1. In germline, CDR1 is SQVTM, CDR2 ANQGSEA. There are 12 residues in the CDR3. With 6 bases clipped from V and 5 bases from J, the junction kept 4 bases outside the gene matches. This CDR3 is CSVGDRDQPQHF. In DNA form, the CDR3 reads TGCAGCGTGGGGGACAGAGATCAGCCCCAGCATTTT.

The chain recombines TRBV2 with TRBJ1-2; D unclear. The CDR3 has 14 amino acids. Trimming stripped 4 bases from V and 8 bases from J, with 17 bases between. CDR1 and CDR2 (germline): SNHLY, FYNNEI. CDR3 in DNA: TGTGCCAGCAGTGGCCCGCAGGAGGGAATCGGCTACACCTTC. Its protein is CASSGPQEGIGYTF.

This rearrangement joins TRBV5-1 to TRBJ2-5; 8 bases map to TRBD1. Germline assignment: CDR1 SGHRS and CDR2 YFSETQ. With 3 bases clipped from V and 4 bases from J, the junction kept 5 bases outside the gene matches. CDR3 length: 14 residues. The chain's CDR3 is CASSSTGVAETQYF. CDR3 nucleotide sequence: TGCGCCAGCAGCTCGACAGGGGTAGCAGAGACCCAGTACTTC.

The chain is built from TRBV11-2 and TRBJ2-5, with TRBD2 matching over 8 bases. Germline V CDR1 and CDR2: SGHAT, FQNNGV. The V segment lost 1 base and the J segment 2 bases; nucleotides outside the gene matches: 6. This CDR3 is built from 16 residues. CDR3 bases: TGTGCCAGCAGCTTAGCACGCGGGGGGCAACAAGAGACCCAGTACTTC. Translated, it gives CASSLARGGQQETQYF.

This chain joins TRBV2 and TRBJ2-3; maybe TRBD1 (6 bases). Germline V gene data show CDR1 as SNHLY and CDR2 as FYNNEI. Trimming stripped 6 bases from V and 0 bases from J, with 10 bases between. The CDR3 has 14 residues. The CDR3 is CASSTQGSTDTQYF. CDR3 bases: TGTGCCAGCAGCACACAGGGTAGCACAGATACGCAGTATTTT.

V is TRBV7-2 and J is TRBJ2-3, with 9 nucleotides matching TRBD2. The length of the CDR3 is 18 residues. Per the germline V gene, CDR1 is SGHTA and CDR2 is FQGNSA. J lost 6 bases, V lost 1 base, and 14 bases had no gene match. CDR3 sequence reads: CASSLGLAGKVTGDTQYF. DNA for the CDR3: TGTGCCAGCAGCTTAGGCCTAGCGGGGAAAGTTACAGGGGATACGCAGTATTTT.

The chain recombines TRBV5-5 with TRBJ1-5, with TRBD1 as a possible D gene (6 bases). V lost 4 bases and J 0 bases, leaving 11 bases between the germline ends. The CDR3 sequence is 15 residues long. CDR1 and CDR2 (germline): SGHKS, YYEKEE (reference sequence). This CDR3 is CASSQGQNSNQPQHF. The CDR3 DNA sequence: TGTGCCAGCAGCCAAGGACAGAATAGCAATCAGCCCCAGCATTTT.

The V gene is TRBV11-2, the J gene TRBJ2-5; 8 nucleotides line up with TRBD2. This CDR3 comprises 15 residues. Germline V gene lookup returns CDR1 SGHAT and CDR2 FQNNGV. The trim removed 4 bases at V and 2 bases at J, leaving 6 bases unmatched. CDR3 residues: CASSSRGGRQETQYF. CDR3 DNA: TGTGCCAGCAGCTCCCGCGGGGGGAGACAAGAGACCCAGTACTTC.

The CDR3 reads CASSLVASGGPRSYEQYF. Here the CDR3 DNA reads TGTGCCAGCAGCTTAGTGGCTAGCGGGGGCCCCCGCTCCTACGAGCAGTACTTC. This sequence joins TRBV13 and TRBJ2-7; 10 nucleotides line up with TRBD2. This CDR3 is built from 18 residues. Germline lookup yields CDR1 PRHDT and CDR2 FYEKMQ (reference sequence). Trimming at V came to 1 base and at J to 0 bases, leaving 9 bases not matched to a gene. Full variable domain (outside the CDR3, taken from reference TRBV13 and TRBJ2-7): AAGVIQSPRHLIKEKRETATLKCYPIPRHDTVYWYQQGPGQDPQFLISFYEKMQSDKGSIPDRFSAQQFSDYHSELNMSSLELGDSALYFCASSLVASGGPRSYEQYFGPGTRLTVT.

The rearrangement joins TRBV6-6 to TRBJ1-4, with D perhaps matching TRBD1 (5 bases). Germline CDR1 reads MNHNY; CDR2 reads SVGAGI (reference sequence). V gave up 8 bases and J gave up 7 bases, with 20 bases separating them. The CDR3 length is 15 residues. The CDR3 nucleotides read TGTGCCAGCTCCAACGGGGGGGTTGAGCCTGAAAAACTGTTTTTT. Protein: CASSNGGVEPEKLFF.

CDR3 nucleotide sequence: TGTGCCAGTGGAGACAGGGTCCCTGGAAACACCATATATTTT. It codes for CASGDRVPGNTIYF. The chain recombines TRBV19 with TRBJ1-3, with TRBD1 matching 7 bases. Germline V CDR1 and CDR2: LNHDA, SQIVND (reference sequence). The CDR3 contains 14 residues. V lost 8 bases, J lost 2 bases, and 6 bases stayed unmatched.

The gene calls are TRBV15 and TRBJ2-1; D is unresolved. Germline V gene sequence: CDR1 LNHNV, CDR2 YYDKDF (reference sequence). Trimming left V 1 base short and J 6 bases short, with 13 bases between. This CDR3 is 15 amino acids long. CDR3 in amino acids: CATSRVGAQRNEQFF. For the CDR3, the DNA is TGTGCCACCAGCAGAGTCGGTGCACAACGCAATGAGCAGTTCTTC.

V is TRBV19 and J is TRBJ2-7; weak D call: TRBD1 (5 bases). Germline V gene sequence: CDR1 LNHDA, CDR2 SQIVND (reference sequence). This CDR3 is built from 12 residues. The germline V and J ends were trimmed by 5 bases and 7 bases, with 12 bases remaining between them. CDR3 in DNA: TGTGCCAGTAGTTTCCTCCGACAGGAGCAGTACTTC. This encodes CASSFLRQEQYF.

The J gene is TRBJ1-2, the V gene TRBV6-1; D gene uncertain. Per the germline V gene, CDR1 is MNHNS and CDR2 is SASEGT. This CDR3 region has 15 residues. Trimming removed 6 bases at V and 0 bases at J, with 14 bases between. CDR3 nucleotide sequence: TGTGCCAGCAGCCCACGCGGGCAGACTAACTATGGCTACACCTTC. Translating it yields CASSPRGQTNYGYTF.

The chain has TRBV7-6 and TRBJ2-5, with TRBD1 matching over 7 bases. Germline trimming cut 7 bases from V and 5 bases from J; bases unmatched to any gene: 10. The CDR3 has 14 amino acids. Per the germline V gene, CDR1 is SGHVS and CDR2 is FNYEAQ. The CDR3 DNA is TGTGCCAGCACCCTGACAGGGTCGGCGGAGACCCAGTACTTC. Translation gives CASTLTGSAETQYF.

The gene calls are TRBV6-5 and TRBJ2-2; D call uncertain. The CDR3 has 13 amino acids. CDR1 is MNHEY and CDR2 is SVGAGI in the germline V gene. The V gene lost 6 bases and the J gene lost 2 bases, with 7 bases spanning the gap. The CDR3 region has the DNA TGTGCCAGCAGAGGGTATAACACCGGGGAGCTGTTTTTT. Protein sequence: CASRGYNTGELFF.

The J gene is TRBJ2-1, the V gene TRBV5-4; D is ambiguous. V lost 1 base and J lost 5, with 10 bases in between. This CDR3 has 14 residues. CDR1 and CDR2 from the germline V gene are SGHNT and YYREEE (reference sequence). CDR3 nucleotide sequence: TGTGCCAGCAGCTTGCTAGGACCTGACAATGAGCAGTTCTTC. Its protein is CASSLLGPDNEQFF.

J is TRBJ2-3 and V is TRBV19, with 10 bases fitting TRBD2. Trimming took 6 bases from V and 4 from J; bases not matched to a gene: 4. Germline V gene data show CDR1 as LNHDA and CDR2 as SQIVND (reference sequence). This CDR3 contains 14 residues. CDR3 coding DNA: TGTGCCAGTAGGAGAGCGGGGGGGCCAGATACGCAGTATTTT. Translating it yields CASRRAGGPDTQYF.

The chain has TRBV7-9 and TRBJ2-5, with TRBD1 as a possible D gene (6 bases). The V and J ends lost 4 bases and 2 bases respectively, with 14 bases between them. The CDR3 is made up of 15 amino acids. Per germline, CDR1 SEHNR and CDR2 FQNEAQ (reference sequence). The CDR3 DNA is TGTGCCAGCAGCTACCCAGGGGCAGGACAAGAGACCCAGTACTTC. Translation: CASSYPGAGQETQYF.

The V gene is TRBV5-1, the J gene TRBJ1-2, with D possibly TRBD1 on 5 matching bases. Germline assignment: CDR1 SGHRS and CDR2 YFSETQ. The CDR3 contains 16 residues. With 4 bases removed from V and 1 base from J, the gap between germline ends came to 17 bases. The CDR3: CASSPMGQTGNYGYTF. CDR3 in DNA: TGCGCCAGCAGCCCAATGGGGCAGACTGGTAACTATGGCTACACCTTC.

The chain carries TRBV19 and TRBJ2-6; D unresolved. V was cut by 1 base and J by 0 bases, with 4 bases left in between. This CDR3 spans 15 amino acids. Germline lookup yields CDR1 LNHDA and CDR2 SQIVND (reference sequence). The CDR3 DNA sequence: TGTGCCAGTAGTATAGGCGGCTCTGGGGCCAACGTCCTGACTTTC. It translates to CASSIGGSGANVLTF.

The rearrangement joins TRBV19 to TRBJ2-5; 13 bases agree with TRBD2. Germline trimming cut 6 bases from V and 2 bases from J; bases unmatched to any gene: 9. This CDR3 has 17 amino acids. The germline gives CDR1 LNHDA, CDR2 SQIVND (reference sequence). Here the CDR3 reads CASSPRSTSGGQETQYF. The CDR3 nucleotides read TGTGCCAGTAGCCCCCGGTCGACTAGCGGGGGGCAAGAGACCCAGTACTTC.

The chain recombines TRBV7-2 with TRBJ1-1, with D unresolved. CDR3 length: 14 amino acids. Between the trimmed V and J ends, which lost 4 bases and 0 bases, there was a span of 9 bases. Germline V gene sequence: CDR1 SGHTA, CDR2 FQGNSA. The CDR3 here is CASSSSTLNTEAFF. CDR3 nucleotides: TGTGCCAGCAGCTCCAGCACCCTGAACACTGAAGCTTTCTTT.

The V and J genes are TRBV12-5 and TRBJ2-2; TRBD2 matches at 7 bases. The trim removed 4 bases at V and 6 bases at J, leaving 2 bases unmatched. Germline lookup yields CDR1 LGHNT and CDR2 FRNRAP. The CDR3 contains 13 residues. CDR3 sequence (DNA): TGTGCTAGTGGTTGGGGGAGGGCCGGGGAGCTGTTTTTT. Translated, it gives CASGWGRAGELFF.

The gene calls are TRBV12-1 and TRBJ1-5. TRBV12-1 is given as a pseudogene. The CDR3 covers 22 residues. Here the CDR3 reads CASSFFFSTGGPPGHSNQPQHF. The DNA of the CDR3 is TGTGCCAGCAGCTTCTTTTTCTCTACCGGGGGCCCACCCGGTCATAGCAATCAGCCCCAGCATTTT.